This T cell receptor (beta chain) was captured in a study of blood T cell repertoires in COVID-19. In the study overall: Sites across the United States, Italy and Spain contributed samples from acute and convalescent COVID-19.

The cohort comprised adults aged about 18 to 90 years residing in about two dozen US areas. Categorization into cohorts depended on clinical history that participants reported. Under the authors' procedure: Amplifying reference gene primers gave estimates of nucleated cell counts. Data came from immunoSEQ multiplex PCR; TCRdb stores just in-frame clones and leaves some out. The D gene and trimming were derived from the DNA, and the V and J assignments and clone size from that table. The sample carries 490,000 or so clones, roughly nine tenths recorded once. Sequenced: PBMCs or T cells enriched from blood (not recorded which). This receptor was obtained from a woman in her sixties or seventies who had recovered from COVID-19.

The CDR3 DNA reads as TGTGCCACCAGCAGAGATGGGCAAACAGCTACTAACTATGGCTACACCTTC. Encoded protein: CATSRDGQTATNYGYTF. V is TRBV15 and J is TRBJ1-2; D gene ambiguous. Trimming left V 0 bases short and J 0 bases short, with 14 bases between. CDR3 size: 17 residues. Germline CDR1 and CDR2: LNHNV and YYDKDF (reference sequence).